This T cell receptor beta chain emerged from a study of T cell changes during pregnancy in multiple sclerosis. The CDR3 consists of 15 residues. V lost 1 base and J lost 1; bases outside the gene matches: 4. CDR1 and CDR2 from the germline V gene are SGHNT and YYREEE (reference sequence). TCRdb keeps only in-frame clones here, not all; method: immunoSEQ multiplex PCR. The sample holds about 59,000 clones, 93% seen once. The specimen comprised CD8+ T cells from peripheral blood mononuclear cells, sampled in the third trimester of pregnancy. The chain employs TRBV5-4 and TRBJ2-7; 8 nucleotides line up with TRBD2. The source of this sequence is a female donor with multiple sclerosis, enrolled in a pregnancy study. The CDR3 DNA is TGTGCCAGCAGCTTGTTGGGCGGGAGGTCCTACGAGCAGTACTTC. Protein sequence: CASSLLGGRSYEQYF.